This entry lists 17 T cell receptor beta chains sequenced from one sample in a study of siplizumab effects on memory and regulatory T cells. Profiling relied on immunoSEQ multiplex PCR, and the TCRdb table lists in-frame clones only, not all of them. The sample includes roughly 80,000 clones, roughly 87% of them seen just once. Material: Tregs sorted from blood. These receptors all come from a human donor in good health.

The chain carries TRBV7-2 and TRBJ1-3; D gene unclear. The CDR3 loop spans 17 amino acids. CDR1 SGHTA and CDR2 FQGNSA come from the germline V gene. Trimming left V 1 base short and J 1 base short, with 14 bases between. The CDR3 protein is CASSLGRRAFSGNTIYF. CDR3 bases: TGTGCCAGCAGCTTAGGCAGGCGGGCTTTTTCTGGAAACACCATATATTTT.

This clone appeared a single time. V usage is TRBV6-1 and J usage is TRBJ1-2; 10 positions agree with TRBD1. The CDR3 runs to 15 residues. Losses at the gene ends were 5 bases for V and 2 bases for J; bases not matched to a gene: 5. Germline values: CDR1 MNHNS, CDR2 SASEGT. The CDR3 nucleotides are TGTGCCAGCAGTTCCCCGGGACAGGGGAACTATGGCTACACCTTC. Protein: CASSSPGQGNYGYTF.

The chain carries TRBV6-5 and TRBJ1-3; 10 bases agree with TRBD1. Germline values: CDR1 MNHEY, CDR2 SVGAGI. Trimming cost V 8 bases and J 4 bases; bases outside gene matches: 5. The CDR3 covers 14 residues. Here the CDR3 DNA reads TGTGCCAGCGCGGGACAGGGGAGGGGAAACACCATATATTTT. Translation gives CASAGQGRGNTIYF.

The V call is TRBV19, the J call TRBJ2-3; no clear D gene. Germline V gene sequence: CDR1 LNHDA, CDR2 SQIVND (reference sequence). Trimming removed 7 bases from V and 5 bases from J, with 7 bases in between. CDR3 length equals 11 residues. The CDR3 spells CASKAEDTQYF. The CDR3 coding sequence is TGTGCCAGTAAGGCGGAAGATACGCAGTATTTT.

This chain joins TRBV11-3 and TRBJ1-6; D might be TRBD1 (6 bases). The V and J ends lost 3 bases and 6 bases respectively, with 9 bases between them. Germline V lookup: CDR1 SGHNT, CDR2 YENEEA. The CDR3 is made up of 14 amino acids. The CDR3 region is CASSLGGVNSPLHF. CDR3 nucleotides: TGTGCCAGCAGCTTGGGGGGCGTTAATTCACCCCTCCACTTT.

V gene TRBV4-2 combines with J gene TRBJ2-3; 13 positions match TRBD2. The trim removed 4 bases at V and 5 bases at J, leaving 15 bases unmatched. Germline V gene sequence: CDR1 LGHNA, CDR2 YNFKEQ. The CDR3 contains 19 residues. The CDR3 spells CASSLLRGRLAGGGDTQYF. Written as DNA, the CDR3 is TGTGCCAGCAGCCTCCTACGGGGGCGACTAGCGGGGGGTGGAGATACGCAGTATTTT.

V is TRBV25-1 and J is TRBJ2-7; TRBD1 might be the D (6 bases). V was trimmed by 4 bases and J by 6 bases, leaving 16 bases between them. The length of the CDR3 is 14 residues. Germline V CDR1 and CDR2: MGHDK, SYGVNS. CDR3 sequence reads: CASSADRISGEQYF. As DNA, the CDR3 is TGTGCCAGCAGTGCGGACAGAATTTCGGGCGAGCAGTACTTC.

This clone was counted only a few times. The chain is built from TRBV7-8 and TRBJ1-2; tentative D call: TRBD1 (5 bases). Between the trimmed V and J ends, which lost 4 bases and 8 bases, there was a span of 17 bases. Germline lookup yields CDR1 SGHVS and CDR2 FQNEAQ. This CDR3 comprises 14 residues. The CDR3 reads CASSYFQGVWGYTF. Written as DNA, the CDR3 is TGTGCCAGCAGCTACTTCCAGGGAGTATGGGGCTACACCTTC.

The chain has TRBV15 and TRBJ1-1; the match to TRBD1 covers 8 bases. The CDR3 length is 13 residues. V lost 5 bases and J lost 7; bases outside the gene matches: 6. Per the germline V gene, CDR1 is LNHNV and CDR2 is YYDKDF (reference sequence). CDR3 sequence (DNA): TGTGCCACCAGCGGGTACAGGGGGGATGAAGCTTTCTTT. It codes for CATSGYRGDEAFF.

The rearrangement links TRBV13 to TRBJ1-2, with a tentative D call TRBD1 (5 bases). V gave up 2 bases and J gave up 5 bases, with 21 bases separating them. The CDR3 contains 17 residues. CDR1 PRHDT and CDR2 FYEKMQ come from the germline V gene (reference sequence). The CDR3 spells CASSLSRYQGNLYGYTF. In DNA, the CDR3 is TGTGCCAGCAGCTTATCCCGATATCAGGGAAACCTATATGGCTACACCTTC.

This rearrangement joins TRBV27 to TRBJ1-2, with a weak D call TRBD1 (6 bases). The CDR3 has 12 residues. Trimming pared 4 bases from V and 7 bases from J, leaving 10 bases between. Germline assignment: CDR1 MNHEY and CDR2 SMNVEV (reference sequence). The CDR3 here is CASSSTGGGYTF. The CDR3 DNA follows: TGTGCCAGCAGTTCGACAGGCGGTGGCTACACCTTC.

V is TRBV5-1 and J is TRBJ1-1; maybe TRBD1 (6 bases). The CDR3 runs 17 residues. CDR1 and CDR2 (germline): SGHRS, YFSETQ. Trimming shortened V by 1 base and J by 1 base, and 17 bases separated the two germline ends. As DNA, the CDR3 is TGCGCCAGCAGCTTGACCGGGGGCCTGAGCAGGAACACTGAAGCTTTCTTT. It codes for CASSLTGGLSRNTEAFF.

The chain is built from TRBV6-5 and TRBJ1-1; possibly TRBD1 for D (5 bases). CDR3 length: 13 amino acids. V was trimmed by 2 bases and J by 1 base, leaving 5 bases between them. Looked up from germline, CDR1 is MNHEY and CDR2 is SVGAGI. CDR3 loop: CASSYDRNTEAFF. CDR3 DNA: TGTGCCAGCAGTTACGACAGGAACACTGAAGCTTTCTTT.

The chain recombines TRBV5-1 with TRBJ1-6; D is unresolved. Germline V gives CDR1 SGHRS, CDR2 YFSETQ. The CDR3 is 13 amino acids. V lost 0 bases and J 8 bases, leaving 6 bases between the germline ends. The CDR3 DNA follows: TGCGCCAGCAGCTTGGATAGGGATTCACCCCTCCACTTT. Translating it yields CASSLDRDSPLHF.

The chain carries TRBV18 and TRBJ2-7; 12 nucleotides align to TRBD1. Trimming removed 3 bases from V and 4 bases from J; junction bases left unmatched: 13. Germline loops: CDR1 KGHSH, CDR2 LQKENI. The CDR3 spans 18 residues. The CDR3 loop is CASSPRDRGLTLLYEQYF. In nucleotides, the CDR3 is TGTGCCAGCTCACCTCGGGACAGGGGGCTTACCTTACTTTACGAGCAGTACTTC.

In its sample, this clone was seen once. V and J are TRBV6-5 and TRBJ2-2; weak D call: TRBD2 (6 bases). CDR1 is MNHEY and CDR2 is SVGAGI in the germline V gene. The V end was cut by 4 bases, the J end by 5 bases, with 11 bases between. The CDR3 length is 14 residues. CDR3 nucleotides: TGTGCCAGCAGTTCCTCTCTAGCGACCGGGGAGCTGTTTTTT. Translating gives CASSSSLATGELFF.

This clone has more than one count but fewer than ten. The rearrangement uses TRBV6-1 and TRBJ1-1; 7 bases are shared with TRBD1. Looked up from germline, CDR1 is MNHNS and CDR2 is SASEGT. J lost 4 bases, V lost 4 bases, and 18 bases had no gene match. The CDR3 is 18 amino acids. CDR3 DNA sequence: TGTGCCAGCAGTGCAAAACCAGGGGGGAGTTTTGTTGGCACTGAAGCTTTCTTT. Residues: CASSAKPGGSFVGTEAFF.